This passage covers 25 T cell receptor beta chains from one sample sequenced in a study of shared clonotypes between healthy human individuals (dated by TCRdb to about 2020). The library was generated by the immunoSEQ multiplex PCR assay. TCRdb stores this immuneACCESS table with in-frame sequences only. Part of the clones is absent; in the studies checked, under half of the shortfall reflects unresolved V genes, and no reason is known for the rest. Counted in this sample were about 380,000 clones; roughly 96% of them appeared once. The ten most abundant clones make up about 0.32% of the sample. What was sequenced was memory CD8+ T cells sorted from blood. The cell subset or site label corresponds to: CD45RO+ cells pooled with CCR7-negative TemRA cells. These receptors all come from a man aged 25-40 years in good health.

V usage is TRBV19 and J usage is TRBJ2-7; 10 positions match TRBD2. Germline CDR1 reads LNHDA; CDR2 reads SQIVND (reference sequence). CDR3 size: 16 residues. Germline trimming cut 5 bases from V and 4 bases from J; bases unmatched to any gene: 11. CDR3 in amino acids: CASSSAPLAGDYEQYF. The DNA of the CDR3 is TGTGCCAGTAGTTCAGCTCCCCTAGCGGGAGATTACGAGCAGTACTTC.

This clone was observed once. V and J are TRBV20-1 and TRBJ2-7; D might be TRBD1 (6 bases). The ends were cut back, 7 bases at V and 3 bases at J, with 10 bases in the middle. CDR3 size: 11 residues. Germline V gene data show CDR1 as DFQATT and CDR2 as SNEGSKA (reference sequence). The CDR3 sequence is CSVVRGYEQYF. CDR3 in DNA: TGCAGTGTGGTCAGGGGCTACGAGCAGTACTTC.

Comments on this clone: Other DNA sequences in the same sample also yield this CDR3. The CDR3 region is CASSLGTGNYGYTF. The CDR3 DNA sequence: TGCGCCAGCAGCTTGGGGACAGGAAACTATGGCTACACCTTC. The rearrangement joins TRBV5-1 to TRBJ1-2; 7 bases are a match to TRBD1. The CDR3 sequence is 14 residues long. The V gene end was trimmed by 0 bases and the J gene end by 2 bases; junction bases not matched to a gene: 1. The V gene's germline CDR1 is SGHRS and CDR2 YFSETQ. The full variable domain, with the rest looked up from reference TRBV5-1 and TRBJ1-2, is KAGVTQTPRYLIKTRGQQVTLSCSPISGHRSVSWYQQTPGQGLQFLFEYFSETQRNKGNFPGRFSGRQFSNSRSEMNVSTLELGDSALYLCASSLGTGNYGYTFGSGTRLTVV.

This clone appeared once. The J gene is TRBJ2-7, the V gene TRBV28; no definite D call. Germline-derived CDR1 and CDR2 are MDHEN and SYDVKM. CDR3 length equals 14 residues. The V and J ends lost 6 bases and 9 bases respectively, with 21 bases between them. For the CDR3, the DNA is TGTGCCAGCAGGGCCCAAGTCTGGGCGATCGGGCAGTACTTC. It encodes CASRAQVWAIGQYF.

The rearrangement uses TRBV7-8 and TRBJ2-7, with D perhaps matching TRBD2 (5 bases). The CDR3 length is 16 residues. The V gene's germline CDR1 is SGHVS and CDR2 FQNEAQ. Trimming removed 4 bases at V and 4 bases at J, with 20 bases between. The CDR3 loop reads CASSSPGSETFYEQYF. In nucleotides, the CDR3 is TGTGCCAGCAGCTCTCCGGGATCAGAAACCTTTTACGAGCAGTACTTC.

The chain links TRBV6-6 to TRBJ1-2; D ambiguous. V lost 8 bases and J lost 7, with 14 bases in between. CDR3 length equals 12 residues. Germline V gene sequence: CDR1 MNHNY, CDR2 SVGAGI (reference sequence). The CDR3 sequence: CASARLEGGYTF. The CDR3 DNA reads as TGTGCCAGCGCGCGATTGGAGGGTGGCTACACCTTC.

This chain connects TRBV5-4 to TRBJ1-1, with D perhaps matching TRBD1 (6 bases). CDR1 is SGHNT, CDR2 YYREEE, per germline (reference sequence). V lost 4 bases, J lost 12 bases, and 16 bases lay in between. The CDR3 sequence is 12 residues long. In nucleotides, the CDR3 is TGTGCCAGCAGCAATGGGGGGCTGGGATCTTTCTTT. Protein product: CASSNGGLGSFF.

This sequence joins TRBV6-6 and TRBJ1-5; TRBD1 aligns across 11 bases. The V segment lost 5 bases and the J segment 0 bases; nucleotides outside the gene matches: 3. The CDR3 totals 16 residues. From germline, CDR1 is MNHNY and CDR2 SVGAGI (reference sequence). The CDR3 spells CASSGQGAYSNQPQHF. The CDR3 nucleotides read TGTGCCAGCAGTGGACAGGGGGCCTATAGCAATCAGCCCCAGCATTTT.

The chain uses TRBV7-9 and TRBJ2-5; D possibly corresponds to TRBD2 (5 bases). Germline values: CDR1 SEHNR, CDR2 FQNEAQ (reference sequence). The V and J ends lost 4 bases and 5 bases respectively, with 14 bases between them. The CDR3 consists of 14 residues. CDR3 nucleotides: TGTGCCAGCAGCTCCTTATGGACTCAGGAGACCCAGTACTTC. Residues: CASSSLWTQETQYF.

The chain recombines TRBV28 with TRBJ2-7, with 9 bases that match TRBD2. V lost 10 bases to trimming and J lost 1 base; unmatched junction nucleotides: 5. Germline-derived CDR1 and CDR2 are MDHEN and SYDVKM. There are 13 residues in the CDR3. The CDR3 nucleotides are TGTGCCACCCTAGCGGGACCTTCCTACGAGCAGTACTTC. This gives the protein CATLAGPSYEQYF. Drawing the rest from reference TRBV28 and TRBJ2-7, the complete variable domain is DVKVTQSSRYLVKRTGEKVFLECVQDMDHENMFWYRQDPGLGLRLIYFSYDVKMKEKGDIPEGYSVSREKKERFSLILESASTNQTSMYLCATLAGPSYEQYFGPGTRLTVT.

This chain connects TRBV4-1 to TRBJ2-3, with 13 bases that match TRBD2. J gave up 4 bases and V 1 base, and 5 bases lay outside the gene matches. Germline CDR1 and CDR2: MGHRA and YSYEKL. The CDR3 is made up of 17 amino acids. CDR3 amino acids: CASSQGTSGSYSDTQYF. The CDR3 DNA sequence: TGCGCCAGCAGCCAAGGGACTAGCGGGAGTTACTCAGATACGCAGTATTTT.

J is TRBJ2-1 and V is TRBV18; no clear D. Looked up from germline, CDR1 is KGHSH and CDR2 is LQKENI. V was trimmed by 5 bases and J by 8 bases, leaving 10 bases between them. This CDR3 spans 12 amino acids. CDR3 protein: CASSSRSDEQFF. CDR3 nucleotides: TGTGCCAGCTCATCTAGGAGCGATGAGCAGTTCTTC.

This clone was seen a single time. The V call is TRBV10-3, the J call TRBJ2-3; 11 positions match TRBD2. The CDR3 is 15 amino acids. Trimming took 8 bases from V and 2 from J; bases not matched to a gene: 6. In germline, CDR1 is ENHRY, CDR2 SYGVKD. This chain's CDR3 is CAIGTSGDDTDTQYF. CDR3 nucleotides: TGTGCCATCGGGACTAGCGGCGATGACACAGATACGCAGTATTTT.

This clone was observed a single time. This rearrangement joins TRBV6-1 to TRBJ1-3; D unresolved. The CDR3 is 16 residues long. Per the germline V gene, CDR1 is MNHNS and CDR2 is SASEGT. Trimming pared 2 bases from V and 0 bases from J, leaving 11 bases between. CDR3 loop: CASSEIALSSGNTIYF. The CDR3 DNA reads TGTGCCAGCAGTGAAATAGCCCTGAGCTCTGGAAACACCATATATTTT.

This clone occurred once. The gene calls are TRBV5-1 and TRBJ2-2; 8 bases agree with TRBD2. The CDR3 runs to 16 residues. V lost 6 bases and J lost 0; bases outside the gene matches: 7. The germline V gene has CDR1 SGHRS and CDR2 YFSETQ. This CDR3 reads CASIAGGYPNTGELFF. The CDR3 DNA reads TGCGCCAGCATCGCGGGAGGTTACCCGAACACCGGGGAGCTGTTTTTT.

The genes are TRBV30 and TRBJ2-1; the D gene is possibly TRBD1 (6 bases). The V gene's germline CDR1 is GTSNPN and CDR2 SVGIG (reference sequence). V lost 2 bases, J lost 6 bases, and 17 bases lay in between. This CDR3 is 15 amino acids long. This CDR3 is CAWSRGGQGFNEQFF. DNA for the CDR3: TGTGCCTGGAGTAGGGGCGGGCAGGGGTTCAATGAGCAGTTCTTC.

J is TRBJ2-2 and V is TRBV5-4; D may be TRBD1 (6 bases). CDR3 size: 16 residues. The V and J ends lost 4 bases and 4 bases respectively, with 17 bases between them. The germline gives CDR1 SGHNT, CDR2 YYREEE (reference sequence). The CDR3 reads CASSRPQGSGTGELFF. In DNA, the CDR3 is TGTGCCAGCAGCCGACCGCAGGGGTCGGGCACCGGGGAGCTGTTTTTT.

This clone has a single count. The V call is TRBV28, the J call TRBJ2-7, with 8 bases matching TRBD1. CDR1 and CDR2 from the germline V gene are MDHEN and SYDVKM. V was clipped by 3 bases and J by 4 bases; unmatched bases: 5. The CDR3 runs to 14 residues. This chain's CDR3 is CASSLTGTGYEQYF. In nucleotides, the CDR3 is TGTGCCAGCAGTTTGACCGGGACAGGTTACGAGCAGTACTTC.

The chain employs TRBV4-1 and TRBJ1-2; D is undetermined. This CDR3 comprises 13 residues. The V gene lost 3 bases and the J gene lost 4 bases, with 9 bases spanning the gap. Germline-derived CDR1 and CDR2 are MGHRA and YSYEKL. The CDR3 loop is CASSQVRAYGYTF. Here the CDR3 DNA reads TGCGCCAGCAGCCAGGTGCGGGCCTATGGCTACACCTTC.

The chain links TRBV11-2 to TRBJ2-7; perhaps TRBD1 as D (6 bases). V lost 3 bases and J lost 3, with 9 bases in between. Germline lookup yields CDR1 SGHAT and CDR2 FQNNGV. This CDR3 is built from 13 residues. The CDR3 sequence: CASSFGTLYEQYF. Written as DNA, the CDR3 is TGTGCCAGCAGCTTCGGGACACTCTACGAGCAGTACTTC.

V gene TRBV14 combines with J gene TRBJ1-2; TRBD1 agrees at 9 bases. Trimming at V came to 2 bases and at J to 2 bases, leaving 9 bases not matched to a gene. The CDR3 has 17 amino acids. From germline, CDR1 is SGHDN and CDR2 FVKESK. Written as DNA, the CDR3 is TGTGCCAGCAGCCAAAACTTATATGGGACAGGGAACTATGGCTACACCTTC. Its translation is CASSQNLYGTGNYGYTF.

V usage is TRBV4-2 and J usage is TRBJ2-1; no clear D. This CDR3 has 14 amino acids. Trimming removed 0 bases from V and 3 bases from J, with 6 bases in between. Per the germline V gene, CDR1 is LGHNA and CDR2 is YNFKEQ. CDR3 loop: CASSQEISYNEQFF. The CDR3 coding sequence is TGTGCCAGCAGCCAAGAAATTAGCTACAATGAGCAGTTCTTC.

The CDR3 sequence: CASGAGLKDYGYTF. CDR3 nucleotide sequence: TGTGCCAGCGGAGCAGGGCTTAAAGACTATGGCTACACCTTC. This chain connects TRBV6-5 to TRBJ1-2, with D possibly being TRBD1 (5 bases). Germline values: CDR1 MNHEY, CDR2 SVGAGI. The CDR3 has 14 residues. The ends were cut back, 8 bases at V and 3 bases at J, with 16 bases in the middle.

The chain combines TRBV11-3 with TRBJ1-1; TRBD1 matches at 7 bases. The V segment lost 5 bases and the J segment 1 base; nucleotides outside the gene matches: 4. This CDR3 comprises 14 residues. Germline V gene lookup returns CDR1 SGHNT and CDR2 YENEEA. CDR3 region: CASSPGGANTEAFF. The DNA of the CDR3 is TGTGCCAGCAGCCCAGGGGGGGCGAACACTGAAGCTTTCTTT. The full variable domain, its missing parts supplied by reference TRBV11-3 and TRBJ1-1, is EAGVVQSPRYKIIEKKQPVAFWCNPISGHNTLYWYLQNLGQGPELLIRYENEEAVDDSQLPKDRFSAERLKGVDSTLKIQPAELGDSAVYLCASSPGGANTEAFFGQGTRLTVV.

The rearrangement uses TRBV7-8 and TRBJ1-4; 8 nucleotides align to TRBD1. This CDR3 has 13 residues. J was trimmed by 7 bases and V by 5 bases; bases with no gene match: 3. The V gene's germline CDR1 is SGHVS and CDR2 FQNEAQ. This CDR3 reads CASSRGQGEKLFF. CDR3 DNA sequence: TGTGCCAGCAGCCGTGGACAGGGTGAAAAACTGTTTTTT.